This entry features one TCR beta chain sequence. Study processing details: Amplification of reference gene primers provided the estimated nucleated cell counts. Profiled with immunoSEQ multiplex PCR; TCRdb holds only in-frame clones, not every one. V and J calls and clone size are given by that table; D and trimming were obtained from the DNA. Of 150,000 or so clones in the sample, 75% to 90% are singletons; the top ten hold 4.3%. In germline, CDR1 is MNHEY, CDR2 SVGAGI. The CDR3 is 15 amino acids. Between the trimmed V and J ends, which lost 0 bases and 3 bases, there was a span of 12 bases. It was during active infection that Seattle patients were enrolled and then longitudinally followed. The sample is drawn from a study of blood T cell repertoires in COVID-19. Study in general: The United States, Italy and Spain supplied acute and convalescent COVID-19 samples. T cells, B-cell-depleted T cells, or PBMCs provided the cDNA or gDNA that served as material.

The chain has TRBV6-5 and TRBJ2-7, with D possibly matching TRBD1 (6 bases). The sample was peripheral blood. The sequence derives from a man aged 55 to 69 with COVID-19, enrolled during active disease. For the CDR3, the DNA is TGTGCCAGCAGTTACTCCAGGGGACCGCTCTACGAGCAGTACTTC. Translating gives CASSYSRGPLYEQYF.